This T cell receptor beta chain was captured in a study of T cells in Graves' hyperthyroidism and ophthalmopathy. Whole-study context: Once the initial diagnosis was made, peripheral blood was obtained before any treatment. The study, taken as a whole, reports: The majority of expanded thyroid clonotypes above 0.001 also appeared in blood.

TCR beta CDR3 regions were amplified from RNA transcripts. A first-round RT-PCR of the TCR CDR3 used the HTBI primer set. From the multiplex PCR reads, TCRdb called clonotypes with MiXCR, one entry per CDR3 protein. The repertoire holds around 350,000 distinct CDR3 sequences, less than 15% seen once, with 9.2% in the top ten. The table lists this clonotype with a few counts. Its target is not known. Exclusion criteria comprised uncontrolled infection, other autoimmune disease, pregnancy or lactation. Every diagnosis used clinical symptoms, serum thyroxine and TRAb, thyroid ultrasound and orbital computed tomography. The CDR3 loop spans 16 amino acids. Per the germline V gene, CDR1 is MNHNS and CDR2 is SASEGT. V was trimmed by 3 bases and J by 3 bases, leaving 12 bases between them.

The origin of this receptor is a woman under 30 with Graves' hyperthyroidism. The chain joins TRBV6-1 to TRBJ2-6; D may be TRBD1 (5 bases). Input material: blood. CDR3 DNA: TGTGCCAGCAGTGAGACCCAGGGTAGTGGGGCCAACGTCCTGACTTTC. It translates to CASSETQGSGANVLTF.